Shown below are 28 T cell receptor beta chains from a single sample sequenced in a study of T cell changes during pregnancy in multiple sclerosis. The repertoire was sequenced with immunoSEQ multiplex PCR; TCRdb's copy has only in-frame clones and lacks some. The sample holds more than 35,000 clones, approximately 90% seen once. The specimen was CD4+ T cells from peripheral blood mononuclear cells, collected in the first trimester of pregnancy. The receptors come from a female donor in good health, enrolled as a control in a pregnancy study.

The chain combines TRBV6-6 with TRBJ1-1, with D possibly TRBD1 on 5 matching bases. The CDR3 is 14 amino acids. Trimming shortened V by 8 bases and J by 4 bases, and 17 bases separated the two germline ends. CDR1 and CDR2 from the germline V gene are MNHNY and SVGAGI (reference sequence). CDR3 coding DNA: TGTGCCAGCCTCCGGACAAGGGGAATCACTGAAGCTTTCTTT. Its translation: CASLRTRGITEAFF.

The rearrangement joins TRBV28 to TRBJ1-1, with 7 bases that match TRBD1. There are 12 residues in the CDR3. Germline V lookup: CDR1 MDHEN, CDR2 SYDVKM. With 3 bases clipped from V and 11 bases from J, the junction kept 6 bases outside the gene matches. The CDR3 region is CASSLPTGNAFF. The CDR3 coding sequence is TGTGCCAGCAGTTTGCCGACAGGGAACGCTTTCTTT. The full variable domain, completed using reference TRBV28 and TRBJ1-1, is DVKVTQSSRYLVKRTGEKVFLECVQDMDHENMFWYRQDPGLGLRLIYFSYDVKMKEKGDIPEGYSVSREKKERFSLILESASTNQTSMYLCASSLPTGNAFFGQGTRLTVV.

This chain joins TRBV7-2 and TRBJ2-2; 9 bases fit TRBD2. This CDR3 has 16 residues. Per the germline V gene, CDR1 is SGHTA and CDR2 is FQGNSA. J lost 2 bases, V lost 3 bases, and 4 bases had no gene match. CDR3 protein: CASSFGGGANTGELFF. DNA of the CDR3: TGTGCCAGCAGCTTTGGCGGGGGGGCAAACACCGGGGAGCTGTTTTTT. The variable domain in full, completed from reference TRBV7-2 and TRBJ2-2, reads GAGVSQSPSNKVTEKGKDVELRCDPISGHTALYWYRQSLGQGLEFLIYFQGNSAPDKSGLPSDRFSAERTGGSVSTLTIQRTQQEDSAVYLCASSFGGGANTGELFFGEGSRLTVL.

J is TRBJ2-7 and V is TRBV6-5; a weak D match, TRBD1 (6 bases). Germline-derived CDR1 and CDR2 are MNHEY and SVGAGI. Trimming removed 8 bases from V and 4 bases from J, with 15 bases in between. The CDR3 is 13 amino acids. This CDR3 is CASRETGLYEQYF. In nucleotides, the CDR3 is TGTGCCAGCCGTGAGACAGGCCTGTACGAGCAGTACTTC.

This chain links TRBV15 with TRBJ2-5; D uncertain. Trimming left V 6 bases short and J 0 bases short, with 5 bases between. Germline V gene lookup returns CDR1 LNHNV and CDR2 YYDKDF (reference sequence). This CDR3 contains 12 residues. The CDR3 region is CATSANQETQYF. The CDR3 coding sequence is TGTGCCACCAGTGCTAACCAAGAGACCCAGTACTTC. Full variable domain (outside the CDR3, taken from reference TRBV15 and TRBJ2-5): DAMVIQNPRYQVTQFGKPVTLSCSQTLNHNVMYWYQQKSSQAPKLLFHYYDKDFNNEADTPDNFQSRRPNTSFCFLDIRSPGLGDTAMYLCATSANQETQYFGPGTRLLVL.

The CDR3 DNA follows: TGTGCCAGCAGCTTGGGGGGTATGCTTGGCTACACCTTC. As protein: CASSLGGMLGYTF. The chain employs TRBV7-8 and TRBJ1-2, with D perhaps matching TRBD1 (5 bases). With 3 bases removed from V and 7 bases from J, the gap between germline ends came to 12 bases. The germline CDR1 and CDR2 sequences are SGHVS and FQNEAQ. This CDR3 is 13 amino acids long.

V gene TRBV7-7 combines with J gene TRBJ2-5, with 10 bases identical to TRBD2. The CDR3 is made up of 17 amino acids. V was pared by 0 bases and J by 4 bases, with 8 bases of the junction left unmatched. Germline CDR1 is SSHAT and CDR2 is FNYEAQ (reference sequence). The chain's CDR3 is CASSLAGSGGIGETQYF. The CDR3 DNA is TGTGCCAGCAGCTTAGCGGGTAGCGGGGGGATTGGAGAGACCCAGTACTTC. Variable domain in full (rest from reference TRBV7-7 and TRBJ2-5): GAGVSQSPRYKVTKRGQDVTLRCDPISSHATLYWYQQALGQGPEFLTYFNYEAQPDKSGLPSDRFSAERPEGSISTLTIQRTEQRDSAMYRCASSLAGSGGIGETQYFGPGTRLLVL.

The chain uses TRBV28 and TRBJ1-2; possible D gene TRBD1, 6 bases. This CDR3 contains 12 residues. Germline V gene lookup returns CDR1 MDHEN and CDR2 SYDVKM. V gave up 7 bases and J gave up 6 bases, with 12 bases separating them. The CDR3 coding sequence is TGTGCCAGCACCCCAGGGGCGCATGGCTACACCTTC. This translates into CASTPGAHGYTF.

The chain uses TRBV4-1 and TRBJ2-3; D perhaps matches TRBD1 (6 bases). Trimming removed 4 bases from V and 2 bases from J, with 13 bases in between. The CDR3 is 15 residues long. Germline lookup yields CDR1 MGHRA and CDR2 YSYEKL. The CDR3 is CASSPTGRITDTQYF. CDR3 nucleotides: TGCGCCAGCAGCCCGACAGGCAGGATCACAGATACGCAGTATTTT.

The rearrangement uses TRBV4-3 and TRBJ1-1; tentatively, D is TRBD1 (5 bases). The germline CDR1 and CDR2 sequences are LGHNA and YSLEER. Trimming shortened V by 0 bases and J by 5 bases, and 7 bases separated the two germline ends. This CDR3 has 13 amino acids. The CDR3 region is CASSQDRGTEAFF. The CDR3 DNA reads TGCGCCAGCAGCCAAGATCGGGGGACTGAAGCTTTCTTT.

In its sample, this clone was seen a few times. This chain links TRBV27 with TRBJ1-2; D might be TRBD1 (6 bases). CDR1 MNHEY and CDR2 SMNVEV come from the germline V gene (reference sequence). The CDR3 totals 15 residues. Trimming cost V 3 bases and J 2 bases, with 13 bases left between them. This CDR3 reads CASSFGRTGNYGYTF. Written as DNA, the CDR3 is TGTGCCAGCAGTTTCGGCCGCACAGGGAACTATGGCTACACCTTC.

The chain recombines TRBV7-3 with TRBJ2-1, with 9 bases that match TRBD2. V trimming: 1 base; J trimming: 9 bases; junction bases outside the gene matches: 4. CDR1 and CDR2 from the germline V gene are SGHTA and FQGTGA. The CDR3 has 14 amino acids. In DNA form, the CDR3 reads TGTGCCAGCAGCTTAAACAGCGGGGGGTTTGAGCAGTTCTTC. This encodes CASSLNSGGFEQFF.

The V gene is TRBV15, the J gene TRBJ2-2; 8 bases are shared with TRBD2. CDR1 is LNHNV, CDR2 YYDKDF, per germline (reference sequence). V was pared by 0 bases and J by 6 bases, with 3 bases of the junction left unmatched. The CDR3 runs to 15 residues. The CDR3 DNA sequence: TGTGCCACCAGCAGAGAGGCGGGGGGATCCGGGGAGCTGTTTTTT. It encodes CATSREAGGSGELFF.

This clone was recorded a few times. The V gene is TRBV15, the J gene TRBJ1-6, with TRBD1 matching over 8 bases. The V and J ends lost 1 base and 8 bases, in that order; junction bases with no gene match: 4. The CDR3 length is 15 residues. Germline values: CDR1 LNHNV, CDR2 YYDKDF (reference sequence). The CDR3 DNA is TGTGCCACCAGCAGAGCGGCAGGGGGCGATTCACCCCTCCACTTT. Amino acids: CATSRAAGGDSPLHF.

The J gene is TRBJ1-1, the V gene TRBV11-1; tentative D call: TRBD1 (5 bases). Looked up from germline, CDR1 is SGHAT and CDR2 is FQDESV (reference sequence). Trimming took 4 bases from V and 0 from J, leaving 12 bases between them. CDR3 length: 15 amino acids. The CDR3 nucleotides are TGTGCCAGCAGCTCAGGGTCGCTAATGAACACTGAAGCTTTCTTT. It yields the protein CASSSGSLMNTEAFF.

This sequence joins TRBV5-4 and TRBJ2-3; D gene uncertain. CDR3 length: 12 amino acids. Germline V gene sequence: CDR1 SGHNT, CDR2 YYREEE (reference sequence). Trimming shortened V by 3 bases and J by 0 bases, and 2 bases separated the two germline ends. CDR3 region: CASSSSTDTQYF. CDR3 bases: TGTGCCAGCAGCTCTAGCACAGATACGCAGTATTTT.

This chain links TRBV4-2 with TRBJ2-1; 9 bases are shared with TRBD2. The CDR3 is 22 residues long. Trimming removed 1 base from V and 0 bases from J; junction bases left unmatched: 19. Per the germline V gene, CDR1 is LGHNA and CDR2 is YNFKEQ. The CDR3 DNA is TGTGCCAGCAGCCAAGTTTTGACAAGCGGGGGGTCCGGTCCCAGCTCCTACAATGAGCAGTTCTTC. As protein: CASSQVLTSGGSGPSSYNEQFF.

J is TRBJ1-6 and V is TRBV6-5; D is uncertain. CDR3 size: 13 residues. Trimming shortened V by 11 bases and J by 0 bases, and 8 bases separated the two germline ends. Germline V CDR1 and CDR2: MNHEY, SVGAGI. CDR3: CASGSSYNSPLHF. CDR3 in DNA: TGTGCCTCGGGGAGCTCCTATAATTCACCCCTCCACTTT.

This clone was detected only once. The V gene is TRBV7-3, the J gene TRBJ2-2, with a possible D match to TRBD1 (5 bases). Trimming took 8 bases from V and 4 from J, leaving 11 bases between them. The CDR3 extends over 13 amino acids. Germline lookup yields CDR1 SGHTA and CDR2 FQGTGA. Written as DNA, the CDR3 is TGTGCCAGCGGGGCCTCGAGCACCGGGGAGCTGTTTTTT. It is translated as CASGASSTGELFF. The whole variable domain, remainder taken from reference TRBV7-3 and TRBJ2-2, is GAGVSQTPSNKVTEKGKYVELRCDPISGHTALYWYRQSLGQGPEFLIYFQGTGAADDSGLPNDRFFAVRPEGSVSTLKIQRTERGDSAVYLCASGASSTGELFFGEGSRLTVL.

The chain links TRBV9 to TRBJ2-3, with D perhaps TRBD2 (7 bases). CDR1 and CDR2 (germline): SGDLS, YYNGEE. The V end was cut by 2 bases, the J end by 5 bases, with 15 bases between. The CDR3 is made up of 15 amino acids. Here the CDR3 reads CASSVGGALEDTQYF. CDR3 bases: TGTGCCAGCAGCGTTGGGGGGGCTTTGGAAGATACGCAGTATTTT.

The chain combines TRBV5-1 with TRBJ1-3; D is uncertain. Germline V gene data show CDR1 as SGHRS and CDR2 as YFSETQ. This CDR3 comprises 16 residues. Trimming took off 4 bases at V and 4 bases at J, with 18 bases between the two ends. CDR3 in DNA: TGCGCCAGCAGCCTGGAGGCCCTGGCGGGAGGAAACACCATATATTTT. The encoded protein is CASSLEALAGGNTIYF.

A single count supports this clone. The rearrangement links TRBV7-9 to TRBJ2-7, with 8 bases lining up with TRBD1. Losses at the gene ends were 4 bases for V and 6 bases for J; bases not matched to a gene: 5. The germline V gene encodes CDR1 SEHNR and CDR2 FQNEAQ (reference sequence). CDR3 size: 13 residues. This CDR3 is CASSSGQGGEQYF. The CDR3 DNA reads TGTGCCAGCAGCTCTGGACAGGGAGGCGAGCAGTACTTC. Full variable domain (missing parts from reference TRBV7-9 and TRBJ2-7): DTGVSQNPRHKITKRGQNVTFRCDPISEHNRLYWYRQTLGQGPEFLTYFQNEAQLEKSRLLSDRFSAERPKGSFSTLEIQRTEQGDSAMYLCASSSGQGGEQYFGPGTRLTVT.

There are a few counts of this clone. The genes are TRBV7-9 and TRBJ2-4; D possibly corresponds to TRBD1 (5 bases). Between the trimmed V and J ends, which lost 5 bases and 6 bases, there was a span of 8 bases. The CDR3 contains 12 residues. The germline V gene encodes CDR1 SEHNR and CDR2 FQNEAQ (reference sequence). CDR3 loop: CASSATGNIQYF. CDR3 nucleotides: TGTGCCAGCAGCGCCACAGGAAACATTCAGTACTTC.

The DNA for the CDR3 is TGTGCCAGCAGCCCCGGGACAGGGTTCCCAGAAGGAGAGACCCAGTACTTC. Translation: CASSPGTGFPEGETQYF. The rearrangement links TRBV5-8 to TRBJ2-5, with 9 nucleotides matching TRBD1. CDR1 is SGHTS and CDR2 is YDEGEE in the germline V gene. The J segment lost 4 bases and the V segment lost 4 bases, leaving 14 bases of the junction unmatched. The CDR3 spans 17 residues. The full variable domain, in which reference TRBV5-8 and TRBJ2-5 provide the parts outside the CDR3, is EAGVTQSPTHLIKTRGQQATLRCSPISGHTSVYWYQQALGLGLQFLLWYDEGEERNRGNFPPRFSGRQFPNYSSELNVNALELEDSALYLCASSPGTGFPEGETQYFGPGTRLLVL.

As DNA, the CDR3 is TGTGCCAGCAGCCCTGAGTCTGGAAACACCATATATTTT. Its translation is CASSPESGNTIYF. The chain combines TRBV11-2 with TRBJ1-3; no clear D gene. Trimming shortened V by 5 bases and J by 1 base, and 6 bases separated the two germline ends. Looked up from germline, CDR1 is SGHAT and CDR2 is FQNNGV. CDR3 length: 13 amino acids. The variable domain in full, with the rest retrieved from reference TRBV11-2 and TRBJ1-3, is EAGVAQSPRYKIIEKRQSVAFWCNPISGHATLYWYQQILGQGPKLLIQFQNNGVVDDSQLPKDRFSAERLKGVDSTLKIQPAKLEDSAVYLCASSPESGNTIYFGEGSWLTVV.

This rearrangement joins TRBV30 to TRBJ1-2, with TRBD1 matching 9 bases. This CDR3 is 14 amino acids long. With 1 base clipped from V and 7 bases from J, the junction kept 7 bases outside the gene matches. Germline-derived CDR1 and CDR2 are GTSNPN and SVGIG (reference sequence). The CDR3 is CAWSGTGVGSGYTF. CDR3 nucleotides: TGTGCCTGGAGTGGGACAGGGGTTGGGAGTGGCTACACCTTC.

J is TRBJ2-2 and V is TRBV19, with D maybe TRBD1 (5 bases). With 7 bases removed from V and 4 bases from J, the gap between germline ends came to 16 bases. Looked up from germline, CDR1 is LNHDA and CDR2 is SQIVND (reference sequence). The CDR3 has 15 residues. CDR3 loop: CASTLGALSTGELFF. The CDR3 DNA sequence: TGTGCCAGTACTCTAGGGGCCCTTTCCACCGGGGAGCTGTTTTTT.

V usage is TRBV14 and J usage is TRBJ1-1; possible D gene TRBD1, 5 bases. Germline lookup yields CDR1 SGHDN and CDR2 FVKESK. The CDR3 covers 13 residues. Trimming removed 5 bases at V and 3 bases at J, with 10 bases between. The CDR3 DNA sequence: TGTGCCAGCAGCAGGGGAGGGTACACTGAAGCTTTCTTT. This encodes CASSRGGYTEAFF.